These 3 T cell receptor beta chains were all obtained from the same sample, sequenced in a study of T cell repertoires in cytomegalovirus infection (dated by TCRdb to about 2019). The sequencer listed for this sample is Illumina HiSeq 1500. Starting from the raw public reads, TCRdb applied fastp trimming at Q25, assembled clones with MiXCR and retained in-frame beta chains. When rows share a CDR3 protein, they turn into one entry using the most common DNA and genes. This sample holds a few hundred thousand distinct CDR3 sequences; more than 9% were observed only once. The leading ten clones occupy 4.3% of the sample. Sequencing used PBMCs. Receptors originate from a human donor in good health (CMV status not recorded). Some clones in this sample may be carry-over from other donors' samples.

At least ten counts were recorded for this clonotype. The chain carries TRBV29-1 and TRBJ2-1, with 14 bases identical to TRBD2. This CDR3 is 14 amino acids long. The junction had 7 bases not matched to a gene; V was cut back by 8 bases and J by 7 bases. Per the germline V gene, CDR1 is SQVTM and CDR2 is ANQGSEA. The CDR3 spells CSCRLAGGWNEQFF. CDR3 bases: TGCAGCTGCCGACTAGCGGGAGGGTGGAATGAGCAGTTCTTC.

This clonotype was recorded many times. The genes are TRBV7-2 and TRBJ2-3, with 10 bases lining up with TRBD2. Germline loops: CDR1 SGHTA, CDR2 FQGNSA. The trim removed 7 bases at V and 5 bases at J, leaving 15 bases unmatched. The CDR3 runs 17 residues. CDR3 sequence reads: CASTTSQAGGPGDTQYF. The CDR3 nucleotides read TGTGCCAGCACCACCTCCCAAGCGGGGGGGCCGGGAGATACGCAGTATTTT.

In this sample, this clonotype turned up many times. The chain is built from TRBV5-4 and TRBJ2-3, with 7 bases aligning to TRBD1. The CDR3 loop spans 15 amino acids. Germline CDR1 is SGHNT and CDR2 is YYREEE (reference sequence). J was trimmed by 2 bases and V by 4 bases; bases with no gene match: 7. The CDR3 nucleotides are TGTGCCAGCAGCATACCGGGACAGACCACAGATACGCAGTATTTT. Protein: CASSIPGQTTDTQYF.